These T cell receptor beta chains were read from a single sample in a study of T cell repertoires in cytomegalovirus infection. TCRdb passed the reads through MiXCR, listing each CDR3 protein once. The sample has about 400,000 distinct CDR3 sequences; over 15% are singletons. Sequenced input: PBMCs. Receptors originate from a human donor in good health (CMV status not recorded). Some clones in this sample may be carry-over from other donors' samples. CDR3s include the opening cysteine and the closing phenylalanine or tryptophan. The order of the fields is D gene, clone size, J gene, CDR3 length, V gene, CDR3 DNA, CDR3 protein. A D gene is named only where the DNA matches it firmly. Not every row has a clone size; where given, it reads once, few, many or a size class.

D gene: TRBD1; clone size: NA; J gene: TRBJ2-3; CDR3 length: 16; V gene: TRBV14; CDR3 DNA: TGTGCCAGCAGCCGATTACAGGGGTTAGGCACAGATACGCAGTATTTT; CDR3 protein: CASSRLQGLGTDTQYF
D gene: NA; clone size: many; J gene: TRBJ1-6; CDR3 length: 12; V gene: TRBV6-5; CDR3 DNA: TGTGCCAGCAGTTTCCCGGGTTCACCCCTCCACTTT; CDR3 protein: CASSFPGSPLHF
D gene: NA; clone size: many; J gene: TRBJ2-3; CDR3 length: 14; V gene: TRBV11-2; CDR3 DNA: TGTGCCAGCAGCTCAAGACAGAGCACAGATACGCAGTATTTT; CDR3 protein: CASSSRQSTDTQYF
D gene: NA; clone size: few; J gene: TRBJ2-7; CDR3 length: 14; V gene: TRBV7-9; CDR3 DNA: TGTGCCAGCAGCTTGACATTTTCTGGCTACGAGCAGTACTTC; CDR3 protein: CASSLTFSGYEQYF
D gene: NA; clone size: many; J gene: TRBJ2-1; CDR3 length: 14; V gene: TRBV27; CDR3 DNA: TGTGCCAGCAGTTTAACAGACCCGCAAATAGAGCAGTTCTTC; CDR3 protein: CASSLTDPQIEQFF
D gene: TRBD2; clone size: NA; J gene: TRBJ2-3; CDR3 length: 17; V gene: TRBV5-1; CDR3 DNA: TGCGCCAGCATCTCCGGGACTAGCGGGGGAAGCACAGATACGCAGTATTTT; CDR3 protein: CASISGTSGGSTDTQYF
D gene: TRBD2; clone size: few; J gene: TRBJ2-1; CDR3 length: 18; V gene: TRBV4-1; CDR3 DNA: TGCGCCAGCAGCCCAGGACTAGCGGGAGACGTTGCCTACAATGAGCAGTTCTTC; CDR3 protein: CASSPGLAGDVAYNEQFF
D gene: NA; clone size: NA; J gene: TRBJ2-5; CDR3 length: 14; V gene: TRBV20-1; CDR3 DNA: TGCAGTGCTAGAGACCCTCTAGGAGGGGAGACCCAGTACTTC; CDR3 protein: CSARDPLGGETQYF
D gene: TRBD1; clone size: few; J gene: TRBJ2-4; CDR3 length: 16; V gene: TRBV28; CDR3 DNA: TGTGCCAGTACCAACGCCGGGACAGAGGGGAGAAACATTCAGTACTTC; CDR3 protein: CASTNAGTEGRNIQYF
D gene: NA; clone size: few; J gene: TRBJ1-1; CDR3 length: 16; V gene: TRBV18; CDR3 DNA: TGTGCCAGCTCACCGCTTAGAGGCGGGTGGAACACTGAAGCTTTCTTT; CDR3 protein: CASSPLRGGWNTEAFF
D gene: TRBD1; clone size: few; J gene: TRBJ2-7; CDR3 length: 14; V gene: TRBV20-1; CDR3 DNA: TGCAGTGCTTCGGACAGGGGGCGCATCAACGAGCAGTACTTC; CDR3 protein: CSASDRGRINEQYF
D gene: NA; clone size: many; J gene: TRBJ2-5; CDR3 length: 15; V gene: TRBV7-9; CDR3 DNA: TGTGCCAGCAGCTTAGAATACGGGGGACAAGAGACCCAGTACTTC; CDR3 protein: CASSLEYGGQETQYF
D gene: TRBD1; clone size: many; J gene: TRBJ2-1; CDR3 length: 15; V gene: TRBV27; CDR3 DNA: TGTGCCAGCAGTATTGGACAGGGATTGGACAATGAGCAGTTCTTC; CDR3 protein: CASSIGQGLDNEQFF
D gene: NA; clone size: many; J gene: TRBJ1-3; CDR3 length: 12; V gene: TRBV2; CDR3 DNA: TGTGCCAGCAGTGACCGGAAGGACACCATATATTTT; CDR3 protein: CASSDRKDTIYF
D gene: NA; clone size: few; J gene: TRBJ1-2; CDR3 length: 15; V gene: TRBV27; CDR3 DNA: TGTGCCAGCATCTATTGGTGGGAGGCGGACTATGGCTACACCTTC; CDR3 protein: CASIYWWEADYGYTF
D gene: NA; clone size: few; J gene: TRBJ2-5; CDR3 length: 14; V gene: TRBV7-9; CDR3 DNA: TGTGCCAGCAGACAAGACAGATACCAAGAGACCCAGTACTTC; CDR3 protein: CASRQDRYQETQYF
D gene: TRBD2; clone size: NA; J gene: TRBJ2-2; CDR3 length: 15; V gene: TRBV5-4; CDR3 DNA: TGTGCCAGCAGCACCCGGGGGGCGAACACCGGGGAGCTGTTTTTT; CDR3 protein: CASSTRGANTGELFF
D gene: NA; clone size: many; J gene: TRBJ2-3; CDR3 length: 13; V gene: TRBV7-7; CDR3 DNA: TGTGCCAGCAGCTTAGCCACCGAAGATACGCAGTATTTT; CDR3 protein: CASSLATEDTQYF
D gene: TRBD1; clone size: many; J gene: TRBJ1-2; CDR3 length: 12; V gene: TRBV7-2; CDR3 DNA: TGTGCCGAGGGGGACAGTAACTATGGCTACACCTTC; CDR3 protein: CAEGDSNYGYTF
D gene: NA; clone size: NA; J gene: TRBJ2-7; CDR3 length: 13; V gene: TRBV29-1; CDR3 DNA: TGCAGCGTTGGGAACAGTCAGGGGTCCGAGCAGTACTTC; CDR3 protein: CSVGNSQGSEQYF
D gene: NA; clone size: many; J gene: TRBJ2-7; CDR3 length: 15; V gene: TRBV27; CDR3 DNA: TGTGCCAGCTTGCCCGCCCCGGGGTACAGCTACGAGCAGTACTTC; CDR3 protein: CASLPAPGYSYEQYF
D gene: NA; clone size: many; J gene: TRBJ2-5; CDR3 length: 12; V gene: TRBV7-9; CDR3 DNA: TGTGCCAGCAGTCCGGGCCCGGAGACCCAGTACTTC; CDR3 protein: CASSPGPETQYF
D gene: TRBD1; clone size: NA; J gene: TRBJ1-1; CDR3 length: 15; V gene: TRBV19; CDR3 DNA: TGTGCCAGTAGCGAGAACAGGGGGCGGGTCACTGAAGCTTTCTTT; CDR3 protein: CASSENRGRVTEAFF
D gene: NA; clone size: NA; J gene: TRBJ2-7; CDR3 length: 15; V gene: TRBV7-2; CDR3 DNA: TGTGCCAGCAGCCCCCCCGGCAGGTCCGACGGGGAGCAGTACTTC; CDR3 protein: CASSPPGRSDGEQYF
D gene: NA; clone size: NA; J gene: TRBJ1-5; CDR3 length: 13; V gene: TRBV5-6; CDR3 DNA: TGTGCCAGCAGCTTGGGGTCGGGTTTGCCCCAGCATTTT; CDR3 protein: CASSLGSGLPQHF
D gene: NA; clone size: NA; J gene: TRBJ2-2; CDR3 length: 14; V gene: TRBV7-3; CDR3 DNA: TGTGCCAGCAGCTTCGGGGTAAACACCGGGGAGCTGTTTTTT; CDR3 protein: CASSFGVNTGELFF